This TCR beta chain originates from a study of tumor and adjacent non-tumor tissue in lung cancer. Whole-study findings and limits: Tumor repertoires had a smaller top 100 clone share than normal lung. Significantly higher TCR diversity was found in tumor than normal lung.

This CDR3 is 15 amino acids long. Germline V gene lookup returns CDR1 MNHEY and CDR2 SVGAGI. The library came from three nested PCR rounds adapted from ARM-PCR protocols. TCRdb re-called the multiplex PCR reads with MiXCR, one entry per CDR3 protein. The sample has tens of thousands of distinct CDR3 sequences; about 70% are singletons. This clonotype appeared once. Its specificity is unknown. The junction shows a germline mismatch at one end, possibly a read error. This sample's RNA came from whole unsorted tissue. This non-tumor lung sample came from over 3 cm beyond the tumor edge. Newly diagnosed lung cancer patients had thoracic surgery in China, August–late 2014, without prior chemotherapy.

The source is a woman aged 60-75 years with non-small cell lung cancer. The sample consisted of distant non-tumor lung tissue. The genes are TRBV6-5 and TRBJ2-3, with D perhaps matching TRBD2 (6 bases). CDR3 DNA sequence: TGTGCTAGCAGAGTTGGGGCTGGGTTTAGCGGCACGCAGTATTTT. Residues: CASRVGAGFSGTQYF.